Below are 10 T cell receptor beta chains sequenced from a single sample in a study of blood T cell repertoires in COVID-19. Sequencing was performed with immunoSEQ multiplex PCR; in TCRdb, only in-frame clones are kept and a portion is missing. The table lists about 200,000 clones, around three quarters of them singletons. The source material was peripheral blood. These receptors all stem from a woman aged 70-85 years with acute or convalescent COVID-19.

This CDR3 reads CATSATDRAPFHF. The DNA for the CDR3 is TGTGCCACCAGTGCCACGGACAGGGCTCCCTTCCACTTT. V usage is TRBV24-1 and J usage is TRBJ1-6; 8 bases line up with TRBD1. This CDR3 spans 13 amino acids. J was trimmed by 17 bases and V by 5 bases; bases with no gene match: 10. The germline CDR1 and CDR2 sequences are KGHDR and SFDVKD.

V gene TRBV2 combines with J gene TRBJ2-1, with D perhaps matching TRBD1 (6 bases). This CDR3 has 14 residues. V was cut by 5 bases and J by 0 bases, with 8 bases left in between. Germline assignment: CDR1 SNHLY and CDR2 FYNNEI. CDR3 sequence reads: CASSRDISYNEQFF. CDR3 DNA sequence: TGTGCCAGCAGTAGGGACATCTCCTACAATGAGCAGTTCTTC.

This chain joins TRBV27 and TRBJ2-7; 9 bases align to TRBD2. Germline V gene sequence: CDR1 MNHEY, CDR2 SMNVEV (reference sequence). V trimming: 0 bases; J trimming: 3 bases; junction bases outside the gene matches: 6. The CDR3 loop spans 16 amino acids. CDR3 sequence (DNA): TGTGCCAGCAGTTTATCGGCCATTAGCGGGAGCTACGAGCAGTACTTC. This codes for CASSLSAISGSYEQYF.

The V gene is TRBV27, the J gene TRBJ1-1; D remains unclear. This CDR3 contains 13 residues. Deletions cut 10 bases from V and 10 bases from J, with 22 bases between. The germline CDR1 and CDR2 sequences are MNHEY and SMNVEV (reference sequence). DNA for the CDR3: TGTGCCACCGGCCTTGGACCCCGAGGGCGAGCTTTCTTT. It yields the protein CATGLGPRGRAFF.

The CDR3 DNA sequence: TGTGCCAGCAGTGAATGGGGGAGGGATCAGCCCCAGCATTTT. It is translated as CASSEWGRDQPQHF. The gene calls are TRBV25-1 and TRBJ1-5; weak D call: TRBD1 (5 bases). Trimming removed 1 base at V and 5 bases at J, with 9 bases between. There are 14 residues in the CDR3. Germline-derived CDR1 and CDR2 are MGHDK and SYGVNS.

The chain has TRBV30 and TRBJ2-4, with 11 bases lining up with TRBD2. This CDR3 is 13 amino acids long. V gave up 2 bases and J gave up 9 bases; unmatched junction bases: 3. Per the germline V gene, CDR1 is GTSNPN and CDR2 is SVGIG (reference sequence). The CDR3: CAWSLAGGVIQYF. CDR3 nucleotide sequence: TGTGCCTGGAGTCTAGCGGGAGGTGTCATTCAGTACTTC.

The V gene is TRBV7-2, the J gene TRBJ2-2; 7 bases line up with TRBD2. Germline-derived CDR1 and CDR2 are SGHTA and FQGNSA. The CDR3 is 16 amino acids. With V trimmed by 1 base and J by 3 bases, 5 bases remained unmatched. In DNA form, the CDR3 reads TGTGCCAGCAGCTTAGGCTGGGGGAGGGACACCGGGGAGCTGTTTTTT. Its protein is CASSLGWGRDTGELFF. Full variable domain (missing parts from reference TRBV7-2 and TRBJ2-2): GAGVSQSPSNKVTEKGKDVELRCDPISGHTALYWYRQSLGQGLEFLIYFQGNSAPDKSGLPSDRFSAERTGGSVSTLTIQRTQQEDSAVYLCASSLGWGRDTGELFFGEGSRLTVL.

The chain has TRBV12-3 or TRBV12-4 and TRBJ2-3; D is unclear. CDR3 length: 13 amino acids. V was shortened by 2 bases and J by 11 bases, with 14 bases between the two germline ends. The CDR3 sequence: CASSLSLSSVQYF. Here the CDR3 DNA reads TGTGCCAGCAGTTTATCCCTCTCGTCAGTGCAGTATTTT.

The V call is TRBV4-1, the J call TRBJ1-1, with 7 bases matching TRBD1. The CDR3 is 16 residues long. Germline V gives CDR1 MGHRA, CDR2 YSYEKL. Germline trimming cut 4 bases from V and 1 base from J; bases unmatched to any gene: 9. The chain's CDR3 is CASSRGQSNTNTEAFF. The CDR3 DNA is TGCGCCAGCAGCCGGGGACAGTCAAATACGAACACTGAAGCTTTCTTT.

In DNA form, the CDR3 reads TGTGCCAGCAGCGTAGCGGGATATGAGCAGTTCTTC. As protein: CASSVAGYEQFF. This chain uses TRBV9 with TRBJ2-1, with TRBD2 as a possible D gene (5 bases). The CDR3 loop spans 12 amino acids. With 0 bases removed from V and 8 bases from J, the gap between germline ends came to 6 bases. The germline V gene encodes CDR1 SGDLS and CDR2 YYNGEE.